The 9 T cell receptor beta chains listed next were all sequenced from one sample in a study of Tregs in tolerant kidney transplant recipients. The repertoire was sequenced with immunoSEQ multiplex PCR; TCRdb's copy has only in-frame clones and lacks some. This repertoire includes about 48,000 clones. The input for sequencing was CD4+ T cells from blood, taken before the transplant. The receptors stem from a human donor who received a combined kidney and bone marrow transplant.

With respect to this clone: The read stops 3 residues short of the end of the CDR3; the missing end is completed from the germline J gene. The chain has TRBV30 and TRBJ1-2; 7 bases agree with TRBD1. CDR3 length equals 13 residues. The germline V gene encodes CDR1 GTSNPN and CDR2 SVGIG (reference sequence). V was pared by 1 base and J by 4 bases, with 3 bases of the junction left unmatched. This CDR3 is CAWSGTGRYGYTF. The covered CDR3 bases are TGTGCCTGGAGTGGGACAGGACGCTATGGC.

Remarks on this clone: The read stops 3 residues short of the end of the CDR3; the missing end is completed from the germline J gene. The chain carries TRBV6-1 and TRBJ2-3; D is perhaps TRBD2 (5 bases). Looked up from germline, CDR1 is MNHNS and CDR2 is SASEGT. The CDR3 extends over 15 amino acids. V was clipped by 4 bases and J by 4 bases, with 15 bases between them. The CDR3 loop reads CASSGRGGAADTQYF. The CDR3 bases that were read are TGTGCCAGCAGTGGACGCGGCGGAGCGGCAGATACG.

In regard to this clone: Sequencing ends 3 residues short of the CDR3 end; the germline J gene provides the rest. The chain links TRBV6-1 to TRBJ2-4; a weak D match, TRBD1 (6 bases). This CDR3 is built from 14 residues. Germline V gives CDR1 MNHNS, CDR2 SASEGT. CDR3 DNA (partial): TGTGCCAGCAGTGACCCCGGACAGCTAGTTATT. Protein product: CASSDPGQLVI. The entire CDR3 sequence reads CASSDPGQLVIQYF.

Worth noting for this clone: The read terminates 3 residues before the CDR3 end, so the remaining end is supplied by the germline J gene. The chain is built from TRBV6-1 and TRBJ2-1; D ambiguous. Per germline, CDR1 MNHNS and CDR2 SASEGT. The CDR3 contains 15 residues. V was cut by 2 bases and J by 8 bases, with 16 bases left in between. The CDR3 sequence is CASSEFLSSGYEQFF. The sequenced CDR3 bases are TGTGCCAGCAGTGAATTCCTTTCTAGTGGGTATGAG.

As for this clone: The read falls 3 residues short of the CDR3 end, and the missing part is taken from the germline J gene. The chain has TRBV19 and TRBJ1-2, with TRBD1 as a possible D gene (5 bases). CDR1 and CDR2 from the germline V gene are LNHDA and SQIVND (reference sequence). The length of the CDR3 is 15 residues. V dropped 7 bases and J dropped 4 bases, with 19 bases sitting between them. CDR3 DNA, as far as it was read: TGTGCCAGTACCCATCTAACCGACAGAGCCTATGGC. Amino acid sequence: CASTHLTDRAYG. The CDR3 in its entirety is CASTHLTDRAYGYTF.

Remarks on this clone: With the read ending 3 residues before the CDR3 end, the germline J gene is used to fill in that end. The chain combines TRBV6-2 or TRBV6-3 with TRBJ1-5; D remains unclear. Trimming left V 2 bases short and J 5 bases short, with 10 bases between. Germline V gives CDR1 MNHEY, CDR2 SVGEGT. The CDR3 has 14 residues. Incomplete CDR3 DNA: TGTGCCAGCAGTTACGGTCGGGTTCATCAGCCC. It is translated as CASSYGRVHQP. The full CDR3 reads CASSYGRVHQPQHF.

A note on this clone: The missing CDR3 end, 3 residues past where the read stops, is filled in from the germline J gene. The gene calls are TRBV10-1 and TRBJ1-2; unclear D gene. The germline V gene encodes CDR1 WNHNN and CDR2 SYGVQD (reference sequence). Trimming removed 0 bases from V and 4 bases from J, with 6 bases in between. The CDR3 totals 13 residues. Partial CDR3 DNA: TGCGCCAGCAGTGAGTCGAACAGCTATGGC. As protein: CASSESNSYG. The entire CDR3 is CASSESNSYGYTF.

Notes on this clone: The read ends 3 residues shy of where the CDR3 ends; the end is completed using the germline J gene. The chain joins TRBV7-2 to TRBJ1-1, with 9 bases aligning to TRBD1. V shed 2 bases and J 4 bases; nucleotides not matched to a gene: 5. The CDR3 sequence is 15 residues long. Germline lookup yields CDR1 SGHTA and CDR2 FQGNSA. Here the CDR3 reads CASSLRGQGLTEAFF. Partial CDR3 DNA: TGTGCCAGCAGCTTACGGGGACAGGGACTCACTGAA.

Worth noting for this clone: The read ends 3 residues early relative to the CDR3; the germline J gene fills the gap. The chain links TRBV7-9 to TRBJ1-2; D not certain. V lost 3 bases and J lost 5, with 10 bases in between. The CDR3 has 13 residues. The germline V gene has CDR1 SEHNR and CDR2 FQNEAQ (reference sequence). Incomplete CDR3 DNA: TGTGCCAGCAGCTTCCAGGCCAGTTATGGC. Translating gives CASSFQASYG. In full, the CDR3 reads CASSFQASYGYTF.